This T cell receptor (beta chain) was sequenced for a study of blood T cell repertoires in COVID-19. Study-wide context: Acute and convalescent COVID-19 samples came from the United States, Italy and Spain. Sample material is recorded as cDNA or gDNA derived from T cells, B-cell-depleted T cells, or PBMCs.

Per the original methods: Reference gene primer amplification gave estimated nucleated cell counts. Profiled with immunoSEQ multiplex PCR; TCRdb holds only in-frame clones, not every one. The DNA gave D and trimming, while V, J and clone size come from that table. The data hold about 210,000 clones, with roughly 80% observed a single time. V was clipped by 0 bases and J by 7 bases; unmatched bases: 2. This CDR3 region has 14 residues. Sequences were obtained from peripheral blood. The TCR was taken from a middle-aged woman with active or convalescent COVID-19. V gene TRBV23-1 combines with J gene TRBJ1-5; 8 positions match TRBD1. TRBV23-1 is flagged as an ORF with uncertain function. The chain's CDR3 is CASSQSTGGQPQHF. CDR3 nucleotide sequence: TGCGCCAGCAGTCAATCCACAGGGGGGCAGCCCCAGCATTTT.